Sequencing of this T cell receptor beta chain was carried out in a study of human T cells and chemical hapten exposure. TCRdb recomputed calls from the RACE reads with MiXCR, one row per CDR3 protein. The table shows about 140,000 distinct CDR3 sequences, with over 9.5% occurring only once. About this clonotype itself: Its antigen is undetermined.

Described time point: patch test 2, 6 weeks after DPC sensitization. Sample treatment: therapeutic diphenylcyclopropenone sensitization with weekly scalp DPC. General study points: Alopecia affecting every donor means their immune response may not match healthy people's.

Germline loops: CDR1 MNHEY, CDR2 SVGEGT. The ends lost 7 bases at V and 3 bases at J; junction bases unmatched: 8. The CDR3 is 16 amino acids. The source was whole blood, collected in connection with sensitization to the hapten diphenylcyclopropenone (DPC). The chain employs TRBV6-2 or TRBV6-3 and TRBJ2-1, with 11 bases fitting TRBD2. The clonotype comes from a woman aged 45-65 years with alopecia areata. Some clones in this sample may be carry-over from other donors' samples. Here the CDR3 reads CASKRRGTSGYNEQFF. The CDR3 DNA is TGTGCCAGCAAACGGCGGGGGACTAGCGGCTACAATGAGCAGTTCTTC.